One T cell receptor beta chain is described in this entry. Its binding antigen is unknown. Base qualities are not at hand, and no much larger clone is one base apart. These data belong to a study of blood T cell repertoires in COVID-19 (dated by TCRdb to 2018 to 2020). Study-level background: Samples from collaborators originated in the United States, Italy and Spain and spanned both the acute and convalescent phases of COVID-19. The prospective study material was composed of cDNA or gDNA derived from T cells, B-cell-depleted T cells, or PBMCs. Deeply sampled blood TCRbeta repertoires from subjects exposed to, actively infected with, or recovered from COVID-19 were included in the dataset. A freely available public database, intended as a resource for researchers studying the immune response to SARS-CoV-2, is where the repertoires were released. The samples were drawn from the first 160 participants of the ongoing ImmuneRACE study and from some 1,300 subjects provided by 6 global collaborators. Nearly every sample came with metadata listing a de-identified subject ID, COVID-19 status, age in years and sex. Where HLA class I and class II types were available, the types were taken from metadata supplied by the sample provider, not from assay-based typing.

Inclusive of the bounding cysteine and phenylalanine, the CDR3 is 16 residues long. The DNA shown is the 48-base CDR3, in frame from base 1. The germline V gene encodes CDR1 SGDLS and CDR2 YYNGEE. Cut back by 0 bases and 0 bases, the V and J ends lie 10 bases apart. At one collaborating source in Seattle, patients were enrolled during active infection and were followed longitudinally through the course of disease. The collaborating institutions used their own protocols to collect whole blood in K2EDTA tubes. For TCRbeta analysis, collaborators shipped samples in one of three forms: frozen whole blood, isolated PBMCs, or DNA extracted from either of those sample types. The research as a whole found: The amount of clinical and demographic metadata varied by source and participant and was provided uncurated.

TCRbeta CDR3 regions were amplified from genomic DNA by means of the immunoSEQ Assay, a bias-controlled multiplex PCR. The source study handled its data this way. The number of nucleated cells in each sample was estimated from the amplification of reference gene primers within the assay. To quantify the absolute abundance of each unique TCRbeta CDR3 rearrangement, sequence reads were collapsed and filtered. Productive Simpson clonality was computed per sample as the square root of Simpson's diversity index over productive rearrangements. Here the immuneACCESS table is served through TCRdb, limited to in-frame sequences with V and J called. Missing clones are a known gap in these copies; in checked studies unresolved V genes cover under half, and the rest lacks a known reason. V, J and clone size are those of that table, while D and trimming were read from the DNA. In this sample the table shows roughly 200,000 clones, 83% of which occur a single time. The ten top clones hold roughly 1.2% of the sample.

The chain was built from TRBV9 and TRBJ2-1; the D gene is not confidently resolved. The clonotype comes from a woman aged 25 to 45 with COVID-19, enrolled during active disease. Specimen: peripheral blood. CDR3 loop: CASSVGALSSYNEQFF. The base sequence is TGTGCCAGCAGCGTAGGAGCGCTGAGCTCCTACAATGAGCAGTTCTTC.